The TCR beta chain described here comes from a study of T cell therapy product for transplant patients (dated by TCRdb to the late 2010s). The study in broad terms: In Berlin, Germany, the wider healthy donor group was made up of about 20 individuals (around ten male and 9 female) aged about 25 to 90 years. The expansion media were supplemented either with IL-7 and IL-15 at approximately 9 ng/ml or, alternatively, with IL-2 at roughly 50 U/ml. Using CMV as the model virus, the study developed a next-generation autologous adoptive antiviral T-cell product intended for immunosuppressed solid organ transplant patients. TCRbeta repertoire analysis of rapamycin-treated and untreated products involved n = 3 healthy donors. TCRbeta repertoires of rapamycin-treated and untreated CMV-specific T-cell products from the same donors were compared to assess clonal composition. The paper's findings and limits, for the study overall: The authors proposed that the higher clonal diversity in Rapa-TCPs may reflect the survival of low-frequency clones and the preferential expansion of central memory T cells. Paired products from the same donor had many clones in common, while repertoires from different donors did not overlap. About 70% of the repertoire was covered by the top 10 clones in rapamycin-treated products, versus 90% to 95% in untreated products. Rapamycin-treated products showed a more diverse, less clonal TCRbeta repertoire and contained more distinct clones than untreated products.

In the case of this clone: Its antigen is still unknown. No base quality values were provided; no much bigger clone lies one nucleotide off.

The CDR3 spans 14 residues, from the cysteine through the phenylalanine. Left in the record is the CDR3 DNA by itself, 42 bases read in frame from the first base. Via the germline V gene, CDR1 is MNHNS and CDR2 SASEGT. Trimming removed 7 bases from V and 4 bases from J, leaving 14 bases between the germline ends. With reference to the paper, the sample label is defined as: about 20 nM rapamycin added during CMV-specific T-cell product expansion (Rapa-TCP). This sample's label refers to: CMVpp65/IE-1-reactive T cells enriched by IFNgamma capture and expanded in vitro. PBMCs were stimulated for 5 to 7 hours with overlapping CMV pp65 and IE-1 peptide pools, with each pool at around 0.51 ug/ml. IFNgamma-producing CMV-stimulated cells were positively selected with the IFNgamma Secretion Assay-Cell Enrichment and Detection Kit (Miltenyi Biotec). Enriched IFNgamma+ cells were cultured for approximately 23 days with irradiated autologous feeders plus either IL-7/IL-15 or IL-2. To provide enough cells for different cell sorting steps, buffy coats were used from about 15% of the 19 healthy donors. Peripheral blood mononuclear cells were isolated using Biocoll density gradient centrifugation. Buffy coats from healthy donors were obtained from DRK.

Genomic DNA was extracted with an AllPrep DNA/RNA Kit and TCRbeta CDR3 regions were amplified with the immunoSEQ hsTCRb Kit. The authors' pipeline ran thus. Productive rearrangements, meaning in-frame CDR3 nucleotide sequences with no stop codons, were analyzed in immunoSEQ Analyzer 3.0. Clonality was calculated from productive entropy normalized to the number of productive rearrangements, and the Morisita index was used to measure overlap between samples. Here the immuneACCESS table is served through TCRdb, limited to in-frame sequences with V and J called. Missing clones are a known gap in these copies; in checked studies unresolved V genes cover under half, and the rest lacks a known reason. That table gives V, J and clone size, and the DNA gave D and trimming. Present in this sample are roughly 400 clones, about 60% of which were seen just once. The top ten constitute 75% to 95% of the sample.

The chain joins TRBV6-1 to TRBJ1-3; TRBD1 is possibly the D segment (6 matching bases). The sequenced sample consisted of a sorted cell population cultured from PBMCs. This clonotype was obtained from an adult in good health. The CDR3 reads CASTYRASGNTIYF. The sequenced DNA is TGTGCCAGCACTTACAGGGCTTCCGGAAACACCATATATTTT.